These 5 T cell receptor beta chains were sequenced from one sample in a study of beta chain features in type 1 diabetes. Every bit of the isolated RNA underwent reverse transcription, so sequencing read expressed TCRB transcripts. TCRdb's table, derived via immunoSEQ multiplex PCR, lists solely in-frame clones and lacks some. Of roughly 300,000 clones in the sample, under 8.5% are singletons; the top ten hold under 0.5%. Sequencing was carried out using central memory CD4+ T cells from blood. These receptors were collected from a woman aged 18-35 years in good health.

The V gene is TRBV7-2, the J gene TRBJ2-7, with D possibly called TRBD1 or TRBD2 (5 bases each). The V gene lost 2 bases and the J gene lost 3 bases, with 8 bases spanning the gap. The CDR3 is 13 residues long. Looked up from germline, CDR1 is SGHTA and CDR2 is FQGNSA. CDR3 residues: CASSLNGGYEQYF. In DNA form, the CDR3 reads TGTGCCAGCAGCTTAAATGGGGGCTACGAGCAGTACTTC.

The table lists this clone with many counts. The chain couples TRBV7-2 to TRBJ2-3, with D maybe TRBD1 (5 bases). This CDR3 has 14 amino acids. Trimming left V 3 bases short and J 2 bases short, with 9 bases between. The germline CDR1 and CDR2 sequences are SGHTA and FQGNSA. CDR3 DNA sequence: TGTGCCAGCAGCTTCACAGGCTACACAGATACGCAGTATTTT. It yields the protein CASSFTGYTDTQYF. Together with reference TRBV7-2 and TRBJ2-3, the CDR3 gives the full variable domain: GAGVSQSPSNKVTEKGKDVELRCDPISGHTALYWYRQSLGQGLEFLIYFQGNSAPDKSGLPSDRFSAERTGGSVSTLTIQRTQQEDSAVYLCASSFTGYTDTQYFGPGTRLTVL.

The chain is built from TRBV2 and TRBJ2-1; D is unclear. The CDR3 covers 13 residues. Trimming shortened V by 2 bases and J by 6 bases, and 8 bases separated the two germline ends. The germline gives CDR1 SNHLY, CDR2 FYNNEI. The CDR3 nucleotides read TGTGCCAGCAGTGAATTAAGTACCAATGAGCAGTTCTTC. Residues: CASSELSTNEQFF.

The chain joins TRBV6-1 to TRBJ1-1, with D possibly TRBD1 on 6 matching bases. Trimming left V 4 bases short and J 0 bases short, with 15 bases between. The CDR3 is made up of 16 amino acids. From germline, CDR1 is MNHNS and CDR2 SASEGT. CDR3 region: CASSGEGGLVNTEAFF. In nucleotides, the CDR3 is TGTGCCAGCAGTGGGGAGGGGGGGCTGGTGAACACTGAAGCTTTCTTT.

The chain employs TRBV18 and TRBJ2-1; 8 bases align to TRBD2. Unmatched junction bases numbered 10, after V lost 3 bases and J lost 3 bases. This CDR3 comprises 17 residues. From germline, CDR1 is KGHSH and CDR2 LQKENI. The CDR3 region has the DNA TGTGCCAGCTCACCCCCGTCGGGAGGGAGGAACTACAATGAGCAGTTCTTC. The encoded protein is CASSPPSGGRNYNEQFF. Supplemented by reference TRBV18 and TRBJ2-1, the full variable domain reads NAGVMQNPRHLVRRRGQEARLRCSPMKGHSHVYWYRQLPEEGLKFMVYLQKENIIDESGMPKERFSAEFPKEGPSILRIQQVVRGDSAAYFCASSPPSGGRNYNEQFFGPGTRLTVL.